One sample yielded the 28 T cell receptor beta chains listed below, sequenced in a study of T cells after yellow fever vaccination. Using its own MiXCR run on the 5' RACE reads, TCRdb lists one record per CDR3 protein. The data hold about 32,000 distinct CDR3 sequences, with 8% to 11% observed a single time. This sample comprised PBMCs, either bulk or a sorted T-cell subset (CD4+, CD8+, memory, or dextramer-sorted; not recorded which), obtained less than 16 days after the first yellow fever vaccination. All receptors come from a man younger than 35 who received the YFV17D yellow fever vaccine.

Ten or more counts support this clonotype. The J gene is TRBJ1-2, the V gene TRBV5-4; D gene unclear. V lost 5 bases and J 0 bases, leaving 8 bases between the germline ends. The germline V gene has CDR1 SGHNT and CDR2 YYREEE (reference sequence). This CDR3 comprises 13 residues. The CDR3 DNA sequence: TGTGCCAGCAGTATTTATCCTAACTATGGCTACACCTTC. It translates to CASSIYPNYGYTF.

This clonotype counts as medium-sized. The V call is TRBV7-9, the J call TRBJ2-5, with 8 bases matching TRBD2. V trimming: 5 bases; J trimming: 4 bases; junction bases outside the gene matches: 3. This CDR3 has 13 residues. From germline, CDR1 is SEHNR and CDR2 FQNEAQ (reference sequence). The CDR3 bases are TGTGCCAGCAGCCCTCGGGAGGGAGAGACCCAGTACTTC. Its protein product is CASSPREGETQYF. Combining the CDR3 with reference TRBV7-9 and TRBJ2-5 gives the whole variable domain DTGVSQNPRHKITKRGQNVTFRCDPISEHNRLYWYRQTLGQGPEFLTYFQNEAQLEKSRLLSDRFSAERPKGSFSTLEIQRTEQGDSAMYLCASSPREGETQYFGPGTRLLVL.

This clonotype was found many times. This chain connects TRBV3-1 to TRBJ2-2, with TRBD1 matching 8 bases. V gave up 1 base and J gave up 6 bases; unmatched junction bases: 7. The germline CDR1 and CDR2 sequences are LGHDT and YNNKEL (reference sequence). The CDR3 spans 16 residues. In nucleotides, the CDR3 is TGTGCCAGCAGCCAAGCCGGGGACAGGTCGGCCGGGGAGCTGTTTTTT. Translation: CASSQAGDRSAGELFF.

This clonotype was recorded at least ten times. The V call is TRBV5-1, the J call TRBJ2-7; D unclear. The CDR3 extends over 15 amino acids. The V end was cut by 6 bases, the J end by 2 bases, with 18 bases between. The germline CDR1 and CDR2 sequences are SGHRS and YFSETQ. CDR3 DNA sequence: TGCGCCAGCAACCTTGGCGGTAGTCTCCCCTACGAGCAGTACTTC. This translates into CASNLGGSLPYEQYF.

Ten or more counts support this clonotype. The chain employs TRBV7-2 and TRBJ2-6; 9 bases fit TRBD2. Per germline, CDR1 SGHTA and CDR2 FQGNSA. The CDR3 runs to 20 residues. Trimming at V came to 0 bases and at J to 0 bases, leaving 9 bases not matched to a gene. The CDR3 DNA is TGTGCCAGCAGCTTAGCGGTGTTGCTAGCGGGGAGCTCTGGGGCCAACGTCCTGACTTTC. Residues: CASSLAVLLAGSSGANVLTF.

This clonotype was counted many times. The chain links TRBV5-6 to TRBJ2-4; maybe TRBD1 (6 bases). V shed 4 bases and J shed 1 base, with 12 bases lying between them. This CDR3 is 15 amino acids long. Germline assignment: CDR1 SGHDT and CDR2 YYEEEE. The CDR3 protein is CASSPIGGAKNIQYF. CDR3 in DNA: TGTGCCAGCAGCCCAATAGGGGGTGCCAAAAACATTCAGTACTTC.

This rearrangement joins TRBV5-4 to TRBJ2-5; 7 bases match TRBD2. Germline V gives CDR1 SGHNT, CDR2 YYREEE (reference sequence). The junction had 11 bases not matched to a gene; V was cut back by 4 bases and J by 2 bases. The length of the CDR3 is 16 residues. The CDR3 DNA reads TGTGCCAGCAGCCCCCCGGGGGGTCGGGCTCAAGAGACCCAGTACTTC. This translates into CASSPPGGRAQETQYF.

The table lists this clonotype with many counts. V usage is TRBV12-3 or TRBV12-4 and J usage is TRBJ2-5, with D hard to call. CDR3 length equals 13 residues. The ends were cut back, 2 bases at V and 5 bases at J, with 9 bases in the middle. This CDR3 reads CASSLLSSETQYF. The DNA for the CDR3 is TGTGCCAGCAGTTTACTGTCGAGTGAGACCCAGTACTTC.

This clonotype occurred many times. This chain connects TRBV7-9 to TRBJ2-7; D is ambiguous. V was clipped by 2 bases and J by 0 bases, with 2 bases between them. Per germline, CDR1 SEHNR and CDR2 FQNEAQ (reference sequence). The CDR3 runs 12 residues. DNA of the CDR3: TGTGCCAGCAGCTTATACTCCTACGAGCAGTACTTC. Protein: CASSLYSYEQYF.

This clonotype was seen repeatedly, ten times or more. The V call is TRBV5-1, the J call TRBJ2-3; no definite D call. There are 14 residues in the CDR3. CDR1 is SGHRS, CDR2 YFSETQ, per germline. V was shortened by 1 base and J by 1 base, with 7 bases between the two germline ends. The CDR3 here is CASSLYKGTDTQYF. The CDR3 DNA reads TGCGCCAGCAGCTTGTATAAGGGCACAGATACGCAGTATTTT.

The table lists this clonotype with a few counts. The chain links TRBV7-9 to TRBJ1-4, with TRBD1 matching 11 bases. Germline V gene data show CDR1 as SEHNR and CDR2 as FQNEAQ (reference sequence). The CDR3 is made up of 14 amino acids. J gave up 7 bases and V 5 bases, and 3 bases lay outside the gene matches. The CDR3 coding sequence is TGTGCCAGCAGCCTGGACAGGGGGCGTGAAAAACTGTTTTTT. Protein: CASSLDRGREKLFF.

This clonotype was recorded at least ten times. V and J are TRBV7-2 and TRBJ2-3, with 9 bases fitting TRBD1. CDR3 length: 14 residues. The germline V gene encodes CDR1 SGHTA and CDR2 FQGNSA. V lost 4 bases and J lost 8; bases outside the gene matches: 7. The CDR3 spells CASSYNRGQSTQYF. CDR3 nucleotides: TGTGCCAGCAGCTACAACAGGGGGCAGAGTACGCAGTATTTT.

About this clonotype: A much larger clone differs by one base, so this may be a read error. V usage is TRBV9 and J usage is TRBJ1-6, with TRBD1 as a possible D gene (6 bases). The CDR3 loop spans 14 amino acids. V was trimmed by 6 bases and J by 7 bases, leaving 14 bases between them. Germline V gene sequence: CDR1 SGDLS, CDR2 YYNGEE. CDR3 bases: TGTGCCAGCACCCAGGGGCTGGAAAATTCACCCCTCCACTTT. This translates into CASTQGLENSPLHF. Together with reference TRBV9 and TRBJ1-6, the CDR3 gives the full variable domain: DSGVTQTPKHLITATGQRVTLRCSPRSGDLSVYWYQQSLDQGLQFLIQYYNGEERAKGNILERFSAQQFPDLHSELNLSSLELGDSALYFCASTQGLENSPLHFGNGTRLTVT.

By share, this clonotype counts as medium-sized. The chain has TRBV4-3 and TRBJ2-6; a weak D match, TRBD1 (6 bases). CDR1 and CDR2 (germline): LGHNA, YSLEER. Deletions cut 3 bases from V and 0 bases from J, with 9 bases between. The CDR3 is made up of 16 amino acids. CDR3: CASSQDSPSGANVLTF. DNA for the CDR3: TGCGCCAGCAGCCAGGACAGTCCCTCTGGGGCCAACGTCCTGACTTTC.

The chain is built from TRBV19 and TRBJ1-1; D not resolved. CDR3 length: 14 residues. Trimming removed 4 bases at V and 4 bases at J, with 13 bases between. The V gene's germline CDR1 is LNHDA and CDR2 SQIVND (reference sequence). CDR3: CASSTFSLGTEAFF. As DNA, the CDR3 is TGTGCCAGTAGTACTTTCAGTTTGGGCACTGAAGCTTTCTTT.

This clonotype was detected once. This clone may be a read error of a much larger clone one base away. The J gene is TRBJ1-2, the V gene TRBV10-3; tentative D call: TRBD1 (6 bases). The CDR3 extends over 18 amino acids. Deletions cut 10 bases from V and 1 base from J, with 28 bases between. The V gene's germline CDR1 is ENHRY and CDR2 SYGVKD. CDR3 amino acids: CANRRQGTLPTFNYGYTF. CDR3 sequence (DNA): TGTGCCAATAGAAGGCAGGGGACCCTCCCGACCTTTAACTATGGCTACACCTTC.

In regard to this clonotype: A clone one base away is much larger, so this may be a read error. The genes are TRBV9 and TRBJ2-6, with D hard to call. Between the trimmed V and J ends, which lost 3 bases and 0 bases, there was a span of 10 bases. From germline, CDR1 is SGDLS and CDR2 YYNGEE. This CDR3 is 16 amino acids long. The CDR3 loop reads CASSETWASGANVLTF. In DNA, the CDR3 is TGTGCCAGCAGCGAAACATGGGCCTCTGGGGCCAACGTCCTGACTTTC.

In this sample, this clonotype turned up many times. This chain joins TRBV7-8 and TRBJ1-1; 9 bases match TRBD1. CDR3 length: 15 residues. Trimming cost V 4 bases and J 4 bases; bases outside gene matches: 7. Germline V lookup: CDR1 SGHVS, CDR2 FQNEAQ. The CDR3 loop reads CASSYQGQGGTEAFF. For the CDR3, the DNA is TGTGCCAGCAGCTACCAGGGACAGGGTGGCACTGAAGCTTTCTTT.

This clonotype was counted at least ten times. The rearrangement uses TRBV3-1 and TRBJ1-1; 7 nucleotides match TRBD1. CDR1 LGHDT and CDR2 YNNKEL come from the germline V gene (reference sequence). CDR3 length: 15 residues. J gave up 1 base and V 0 bases, and 2 bases lay outside the gene matches. CDR3 coding DNA: TGTGCCAGCAGCCAAGAAGGGACAGAGAACACTGAAGCTTTCTTT. Its translation: CASSQEGTENTEAFF.

This clonotype has a count of ten or more. The chain joins TRBV7-2 to TRBJ2-1; 8 bases line up with TRBD2. Unmatched junction bases numbered 7, after V lost 3 bases and J lost 3 bases. Per the germline V gene, CDR1 is SGHTA and CDR2 is FQGNSA. The CDR3 runs to 16 residues. As DNA, the CDR3 is TGTGCCAGCAGCTTCCCAGCGGGGGCCGTCTACAATGAGCAGTTCTTC. It encodes CASSFPAGAVYNEQFF.

Concerning this clonotype: A read error may explain this, as a much larger clone is one base away. The chain employs TRBV11-2 and TRBJ1-1; 10 bases agree with TRBD1. Germline assignment: CDR1 SGHAT and CDR2 FQNNGV. The CDR3 totals 16 residues. The CDR3 region has the DNA TGTGCCAGCAGCTGGGGGGGGACAGGGGCGAACACTGAATCTTTCTTT. This gives the protein CASSWGGTGANTESFF.

This clonotype was seen many times. The J gene is TRBJ2-3, the V gene TRBV4-1, with 7 bases fitting TRBD2. The CDR3 consists of 13 residues. Germline loops: CDR1 MGHRA, CDR2 YSYEKL. The V segment lost 2 bases and the J segment 4 bases; nucleotides outside the gene matches: 0. Here the CDR3 reads CASSQLAADTQYF. In nucleotides, the CDR3 is TGCGCCAGCAGCCAACTAGCGGCAGATACGCAGTATTTT.

Concerning this clonotype: One base away lies a much larger clone, so this may be a sequencing read error. V gene TRBV5-1 combines with J gene TRBJ2-2; D is possibly TRBD1 or TRBD2 (6 bases each). CDR3 length: 16 residues. CDR1 SGHRS and CDR2 YFSETQ come from the germline V gene. The DNA for the CDR3 is TGCGTCAGCAGCTGGGGGCGGGGTCGAGACACCGGGGAGCTGTTTTTT. Its translation is CVSSWGRGRDTGELFF.

The table lists this clonotype with many counts. The germline gene is not matched at one end of the junction; a read error may be the cause. The chain has TRBV7-2 and TRBJ2-3, with D uncertain. CDR3 length equals 16 residues. Germline V CDR1 and CDR2: SGHTA, FQGNSA. In DNA, the CDR3 is TGTGCCAGCAGCCGAGGAGTAAATTGGGGATCTGATAGGCAGTATTTT. It translates to CASSRGVNWGSDRQYF.

At least ten counts were recorded for this clonotype. The chain couples TRBV10-3 to TRBJ1-5, with D maybe TRBD1 (5 bases). CDR3 length equals 16 residues. CDR1 is ENHRY, CDR2 SYGVKD, per germline. Trimming took 2 bases from V and 4 from J, leaving 15 bases between them. This CDR3 reads CAISEGQGPGNQPQHF. CDR3 in DNA: TGTGCCATCAGTGAGGGGCAGGGCCCCGGGAATCAGCCCCAGCATTTT.

At least ten counts were recorded for this clonotype. This sequence joins TRBV5-1 and TRBJ2-2; TRBD2 aligns across 7 bases. CDR3 size: 15 residues. Looked up from germline, CDR1 is SGHRS and CDR2 is YFSETQ. Trimming removed 4 bases from V and 0 bases from J; junction bases left unmatched: 3. Written as DNA, the CDR3 is TGCGCCAGCAGCCCGAGCGGGACGAACACCGGGGAGCTGTTTTTT. Translation gives CASSPSGTNTGELFF.

This clonotype was seen repeatedly, ten times or more. The V and J genes are TRBV29-1 and TRBJ2-3, with 10 bases identical to TRBD1. The junction had 17 bases not matched to a gene; V was cut back by 3 bases and J by 5 bases. Germline CDR1 and CDR2: SQVTM and ANQGSEA. CDR3 length equals 18 residues. The CDR3 loop reads CSVETWDRGLLAQDTQYF. DNA of the CDR3: TGCAGCGTTGAGACTTGGGACAGGGGACTCCTAGCACAAGATACGCAGTATTTT.

This clonotype was picked up many times. V and J are TRBV7-2 and TRBJ2-3, with 7 nucleotides matching TRBD2. V was clipped by 6 bases and J by 4 bases; unmatched bases: 4. The CDR3 runs 13 residues. CDR1 is SGHTA and CDR2 is FQGNSA in the germline V gene. The CDR3 here is CASRGGVPDTQYF. CDR3 nucleotides: TGTGCCAGCAGGGGAGGGGTCCCAGATACGCAGTATTTT.